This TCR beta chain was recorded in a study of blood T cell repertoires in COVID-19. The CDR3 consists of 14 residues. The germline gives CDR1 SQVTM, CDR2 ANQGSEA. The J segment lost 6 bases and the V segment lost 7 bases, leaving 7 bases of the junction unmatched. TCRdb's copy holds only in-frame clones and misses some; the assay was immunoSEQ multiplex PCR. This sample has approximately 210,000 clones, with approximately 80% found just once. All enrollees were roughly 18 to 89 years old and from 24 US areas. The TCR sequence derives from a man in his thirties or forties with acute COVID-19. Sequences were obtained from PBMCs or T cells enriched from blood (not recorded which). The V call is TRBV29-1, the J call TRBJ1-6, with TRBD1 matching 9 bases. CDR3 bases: TGCAGCGCAGGAGGACAGGGGAGTAATTCACCCCTCCACTTT. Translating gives CSAGGQGSNSPLHF. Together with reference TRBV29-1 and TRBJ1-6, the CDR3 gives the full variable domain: SAVISQKPSRDICQRGTSLTIQCQVDSQVTMMFWYRQQPGQSLTLIATANQGSEATYESGFVIDKFPISRPNLTFSTLTVSNMSPEDSSIYLCSAGGQGSNSPLHFGNGTRLTVT.